This TCR beta chain was documented in a study of cytomegalovirus exposure and HLA in healthy donors. Study-wide points: While the bulk of TCR sequences proved rare, some public TCRs turned up in many donors. A likely sequencing artifact accounted for one observed cluster of highly shared sequence variants. In an earlier analysis, most TCR beta V segments were productive about 90% or about 30% of the time.

At sampling all donors were nominally healthy, likely with unrecorded immune exposures. The PCR had 60 Vbeta and 13 Jbeta primers. Sequenced by immunoSEQ multiplex PCR; TCRdb stores in-frame clones only, minus some. Here the sample spans about 140,000 clones, approximately 85% being singletons. As concerns this clone: Its antigen remains unidentified.

V trimming: 0 bases; J trimming: 5 bases; junction bases outside the gene matches: 4. Germline V lookup: CDR1 SGHRS, CDR2 YFSETQ. This CDR3 spans 14 amino acids. The V call is TRBV5-1, the J call TRBJ2-7, with 8 bases fitting TRBD1. Input material: PBMCs. The sequence derives from a woman aged 40-49 years in good health and CMV-seronegative. This chain's CDR3 is CASSLVGQGNEQYF. DNA for the CDR3: TGCGCCAGCAGCTTGGTTGGACAGGGAAACGAGCAGTACTTC.